This T cell receptor beta chain comes out of a study of CD8 T cells in Susac syndrome. With random hexamers, reverse transcription was performed on about 0.5 to 1 ug of RNA. The authors amplified TCR beta CDR3 across 54 Vbeta and 13 Jbeta using immunoSEQ multiplex PCR. TCRdb passed the immunoSEQ multiplex PCR reads through MiXCR, listing each CDR3 protein once. Altogether about 150,000 distinct CDR3 sequences are present, approximately 96% being singletons, with the ten largest covering over 0.2%. V lost 4 bases to trimming and J lost 3 bases; unmatched junction nucleotides: 8. Germline CDR1 is LGHNA and CDR2 is YSLEER. The CDR3 extends over 15 amino acids. Worth noting for this clonotype: Its antigen remains unknown.

Findings and caveats of the study: It was acknowledged by the study that relatively few individuals were included in its TCR sequencing and HLA analysis.

The sample was CD8+ T cells from PBMCs. This chain connects TRBV4-3 to TRBJ2-5; 7 bases line up with TRBD1. This receptor was taken from a human donor with multiple sclerosis. The CDR3 loop is CASSPRDSLKETQYF. The CDR3 region has the DNA TGCGCCAGCAGCCCCCGGGACAGCTTAAAAGAGACCCAGTACTTC.